This is a list of T cell receptor beta chains from one sample in a study of regulatory T cells in long-lasting Graves disease. Via MiXCR, TCRdb re-called the multiplex PCR reads, giving one row per CDR3 protein. Of roughly 420,000 distinct CDR3 sequences in the sample, roughly 15% were seen once. The same sample was also used in a study of T cells in Graves' hyperthyroidism and ophthalmopathy.

The sequencing used peripheral blood mononuclear cells (PBMCs), collected at new diagnosis, from a patient treated with antithyroid drugs. These TCRs come from a woman aged 30 to 39 with Graves disease. CDR3s include the opening cysteine and the closing phenylalanine or tryptophan. Each record gives: J gene, clone size, D gene, V gene, CDR3 protein, CDR3 DNA. D genes are given only for firm matches. Size tells how often a clone was seen (once, few, many) or the class of an expanded clone, and some rows leave it out.

J gene: TRBJ2-5; clone size: few; D gene: .; V gene: TRBV20-1; CDR3 protein: CSARSDQETQYF; CDR3 DNA: TGCAGTGCTAGGAGTGACCAAGAGACCCAGTACTTC
J gene: TRBJ2-5; clone size: many; D gene: TRBD2; V gene: TRBV28; CDR3 protein: CASRDTGTTPQETQYF; CDR3 DNA: TGTGCCAGCAGGGATACCGGGACTACTCCGCAAGAGACCCAGTACTTC
J gene: TRBJ2-3; clone size: .; D gene: .; V gene: TRBV18; CDR3 protein: CASSLQRGTQYF; CDR3 DNA: TGTGCCAGCTCCCTACAACGGGGTACGCAGTATTTT
J gene: TRBJ1-5; clone size: many; D gene: TRBD1; V gene: TRBV28; CDR3 protein: CASFGTGGGMNQPQHF; CDR3 DNA: TGTGCCAGTTTCGGGACAGGGGGCGGGATGAATCAGCCCCAGCATTTT
J gene: TRBJ2-7; clone size: many; D gene: TRBD2; V gene: TRBV11-2; CDR3 protein: CASSLRTSSIEQYF; CDR3 DNA: TGTGCCAGCAGCTTGAGGACTAGCTCAATCGAGCAGTACTTC
J gene: TRBJ1-5; clone size: .; D gene: .; V gene: TRBV6-1; CDR3 protein: CASSARRQGSLSQPQHF; CDR3 DNA: TGTGCCAGCAGTGCCCGCCGTCAGGGGTCCTTGAGTCAGCCCCAGCATTTT
J gene: TRBJ1-6; clone size: few; D gene: .; V gene: TRBV6-2/TRBV6-3; CDR3 protein: CASSYKGYNSPLHF; CDR3 DNA: TGTGCCAGCAGTTACAAGGGATATAATTCACCCCTCCACTTT
J gene: TRBJ1-1; clone size: many; D gene: .; V gene: TRBV6-9; CDR3 protein: CASSYSQTGLNTEAFF; CDR3 DNA: TGTGCCAGCAGTTACTCTCAGACAGGTTTGAACACTGAAGCTTTCTTT
J gene: TRBJ1-1; clone size: many; D gene: TRBD1; V gene: TRBV12-3/TRBV12-4; CDR3 protein: CASIFQGDTEAFF; CDR3 DNA: TGTGCCAGCATCTTCCAGGGGGACACTGAAGCTTTCTTT
J gene: TRBJ2-7; clone size: .; D gene: .; V gene: TRBV2; CDR3 protein: CASGDLYEQYF; CDR3 DNA: TGTGCCAGCGGGGACTTATACGAGCAGTACTTC
J gene: TRBJ2-1; clone size: .; D gene: TRBD2; V gene: TRBV10-3; CDR3 protein: CAIGGGRANEQFF; CDR3 DNA: TGTGCCATCGGTGGCGGGAGGGCCAATGAGCAGTTCTTC
J gene: TRBJ1-2; clone size: .; D gene: .; V gene: TRBV19; CDR3 protein: CASSKLPYGYTF; CDR3 DNA: TGTGCCAGTAGTAAGCTACCTTATGGCTACACCTTC
J gene: TRBJ1-6; clone size: .; D gene: TRBD1; V gene: TRBV13; CDR3 protein: CASSLEQGSSPLHF; CDR3 DNA: TGTGCCAGCAGCTTAGAACAGGGGAGTTCACCCCTCCACTTT
J gene: TRBJ1-2; clone size: few; D gene: .; V gene: TRBV9; CDR3 protein: CASSVAPRAVAF; CDR3 DNA: TGTGCCAGCAGCGTAGCGCCGAGGGCCGTTGCCTTC
J gene: TRBJ1-1; clone size: few; D gene: .; V gene: TRBV7-2; CDR3 protein: CASRPPGASTEAFF; CDR3 DNA: TGTGCCAGCAGGCCCCCGGGGGCAAGCACTGAAGCTTTCTTT
J gene: TRBJ2-3; clone size: .; D gene: TRBD1; V gene: TRBV5-4; CDR3 protein: CASSPLQGADTQYF; CDR3 DNA: TGTGCCAGCAGCCCCTTACAGGGGGCAGATACGCAGTATTTT
J gene: TRBJ2-7; clone size: many; D gene: TRBD2; V gene: TRBV7-2; CDR3 protein: CASSLAGGNRLAHYEQYF; CDR3 DNA: TGTGCCAGCAGCTTAGCAGGCGGTAATAGACTAGCCCATTACGAGCAGTACTTC
J gene: TRBJ2-4; clone size: .; D gene: .; V gene: TRBV7-6; CDR3 protein: CASSLAEGNIQYF; CDR3 DNA: TGTGCCAGCAGCTTAGCCGAAGGGAACATTCAGTACTTC
J gene: TRBJ2-5; clone size: .; D gene: TRBD1; V gene: TRBV11-2; CDR3 protein: CASSQDGTGGAETQYF; CDR3 DNA: TGCGCCAGCAGCCAAGATGGGACAGGGGGCGCAGAGACCCAGTACTTC
J gene: TRBJ2-6; clone size: few; D gene: .; V gene: TRBV3-1; CDR3 protein: CASSQGLLSGANVLTF; CDR3 DNA: TGTGCCAGCAGCCAAGGTCTTCTCTCTGGGGCCAACGTCCTGACTTTC
J gene: TRBJ2-3; clone size: few; D gene: .; V gene: TRBV20-1; CDR3 protein: CSAAPRLVSTDTQYF; CDR3 DNA: TGCAGTGCCGCACCGCGCCTCGTCAGCACAGATACGCAGTATTTT
J gene: TRBJ2-7; clone size: few; D gene: .; V gene: TRBV10-1; CDR3 protein: CASSETGVTGAHEQYF; CDR3 DNA: TGCGCCAGCAGTGAGACAGGAGTAACTGGAGCGCACGAGCAGTACTTC
J gene: TRBJ2-6; clone size: .; D gene: .; V gene: TRBV9; CDR3 protein: CASSPDETGLTF; CDR3 DNA: TGTGCCAGCAGCCCAGACGAGACAGGCCTGACTTTC
J gene: TRBJ2-7; clone size: many; D gene: .; V gene: TRBV20-1; CDR3 protein: CSARLNRRNEQYF; CDR3 DNA: TGCAGTGCTAGATTAAACCGGAGGAACGAGCAGTACTTC
J gene: TRBJ1-2; clone size: few; D gene: .; V gene: TRBV29-1; CDR3 protein: CSVDVSGGYTF; CDR3 DNA: TGCAGCGTTGATGTCTCCGGGGGCTACACCTTC
J gene: TRBJ2-3; clone size: many; D gene: TRBD2; V gene: TRBV3-1; CDR3 protein: CASSQVQGLATDTQYF; CDR3 DNA: TGTGCCAGCAGCCAAGTGCAGGGACTAGCCACAGATACGCAGTATTTT
J gene: TRBJ2-7; clone size: many; D gene: TRBD2; V gene: TRBV5-1; CDR3 protein: CASSFGPPGLAGGHTYEQYF; CDR3 DNA: TGCGCCAGCAGCTTCGGCCCACCCGGACTAGCGGGAGGACACACCTACGAGCAGTACTTC
J gene: TRBJ1-1; clone size: .; D gene: TRBD1; V gene: TRBV15; CDR3 protein: CATSRTRDRGNTEAFF; CDR3 DNA: TGTGCCACCAGCAGAACCCGGGACAGGGGAAACACTGAAGCTTTCTTT
J gene: TRBJ2-7; clone size: many; D gene: TRBD2; V gene: TRBV28; CDR3 protein: CASSLLSGRTLEQYF; CDR3 DNA: TGTGCCAGCAGTTTATTGAGCGGGAGGACCCTCGAGCAGTACTTC
J gene: TRBJ2-2; clone size: many; D gene: TRBD2; V gene: TRBV7-9; CDR3 protein: CASHKGLASTGELFF; CDR3 DNA: TGTGCCAGCCACAAGGGACTAGCGAGCACCGGGGAGCTGTTTTTT
J gene: TRBJ2-1; clone size: .; D gene: .; V gene: TRBV7-6; CDR3 protein: CASSPDSVSYNEQFF; CDR3 DNA: TGTGCCAGCAGCCCCGATTCTGTCTCCTACAATGAGCAGTTCTTC
J gene: TRBJ1-1; clone size: .; D gene: TRBD1; V gene: TRBV29-1; CDR3 protein: CSAAGTGGVYTEAFF; CDR3 DNA: TGCAGCGCCGCCGGGACAGGGGGTGTATACACTGAAGCTTTCTTT
J gene: TRBJ2-5; clone size: many; D gene: TRBD1; V gene: TRBV18; CDR3 protein: CASSPSTGLETQYF; CDR3 DNA: TGTGCCAGCTCACCTTCGACAGGGCTGGAGACCCAGTACTTC
J gene: TRBJ2-3; clone size: .; D gene: .; V gene: TRBV28; CDR3 protein: CASSLIGGGPDTQYF; CDR3 DNA: TGTGCCAGCAGCCTGATTGGGGGGGGGCCGGATACGCAGTATTTT
J gene: TRBJ1-5; clone size: many; D gene: .; V gene: TRBV7-2; CDR3 protein: CASSYILEDQPQHF; CDR3 DNA: TGTGCCAGCAGCTATATCCTAGAGGATCAGCCCCAGCATTTT
J gene: TRBJ2-1; clone size: .; D gene: .; V gene: TRBV24-1; CDR3 protein: CATSNLGPSNEQFF; CDR3 DNA: TGTGCCACCAGTAATTTGGGGCCCTCCAATGAGCAGTTCTTC
J gene: TRBJ2-7; clone size: many; D gene: .; V gene: TRBV20-1; CDR3 protein: CSASWGRGGEQYF; CDR3 DNA: TGCAGTGCTAGTTGGGGGAGAGGGGGCGAGCAGTACTTC
J gene: TRBJ2-2; clone size: few; D gene: .; V gene: TRBV28; CDR3 protein: CASSPGDTTTGELFF; CDR3 DNA: TGTGCCAGCAGCCCAGGGGACACGACCACCGGGGAGCTGTTTTTT
J gene: TRBJ1-1; clone size: .; D gene: .; V gene: TRBV15; CDR3 protein: CATSRAGLNTEAFF; CDR3 DNA: TGTGCCACCAGCCGTGCAGGGCTGAACACTGAAGCTTTCTTT
J gene: TRBJ1-3; clone size: many; D gene: .; V gene: TRBV10-3; CDR3 protein: CAISDDLRDTIYF; CDR3 DNA: TGTGCCATCAGTGACGACCTAAGGGACACCATATATTTT
J gene: TRBJ2-1; clone size: many; D gene: .; V gene: TRBV2; CDR3 protein: CASIIENFYNEQFF; CDR3 DNA: TGTGCCAGCATCATCGAAAACTTCTACAATGAGCAGTTCTTC
J gene: TRBJ1-1; clone size: many; D gene: TRBD1; V gene: TRBV7-2; CDR3 protein: CASRTGGPTEAFF; CDR3 DNA: TGTGCCAGCAGGACAGGGGGCCCCACTGAAGCTTTCTTT
J gene: TRBJ1-1; clone size: many; D gene: .; V gene: TRBV7-8; CDR3 protein: CASSLRGRATEAFF; CDR3 DNA: TGTGCCAGCAGCCTCCGTGGGAGGGCCACTGAAGCTTTCTTT
J gene: TRBJ2-5; clone size: .; D gene: .; V gene: TRBV20-1; CDR3 protein: CSARFGDGETQYF; CDR3 DNA: TGCAGTGCTAGATTTGGGGATGGGGAGACCCAGTACTTC